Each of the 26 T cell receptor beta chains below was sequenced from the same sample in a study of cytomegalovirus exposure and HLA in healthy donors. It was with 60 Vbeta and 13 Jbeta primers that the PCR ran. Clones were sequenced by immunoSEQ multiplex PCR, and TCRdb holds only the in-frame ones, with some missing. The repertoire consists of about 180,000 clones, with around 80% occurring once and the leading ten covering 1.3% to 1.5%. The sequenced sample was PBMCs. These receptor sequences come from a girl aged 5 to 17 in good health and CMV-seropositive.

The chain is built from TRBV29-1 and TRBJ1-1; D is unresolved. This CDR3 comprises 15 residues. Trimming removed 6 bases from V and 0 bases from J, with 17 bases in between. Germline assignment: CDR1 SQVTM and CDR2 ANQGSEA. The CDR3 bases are TGCAGCGTGACTGGGTCGGCCACAATGAACACTGAAGCTTTCTTT. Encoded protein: CSVTGSATMNTEAFF.

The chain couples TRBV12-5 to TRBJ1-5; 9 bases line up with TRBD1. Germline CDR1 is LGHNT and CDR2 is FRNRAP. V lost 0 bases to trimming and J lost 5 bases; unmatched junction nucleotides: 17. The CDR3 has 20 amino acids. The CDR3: CASGLVLGKAGTGTHQPQHF. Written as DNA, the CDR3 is TGTGCTAGTGGTTTGGTACTGGGTAAGGCCGGGACAGGGACCCATCAGCCCCAGCATTTT.

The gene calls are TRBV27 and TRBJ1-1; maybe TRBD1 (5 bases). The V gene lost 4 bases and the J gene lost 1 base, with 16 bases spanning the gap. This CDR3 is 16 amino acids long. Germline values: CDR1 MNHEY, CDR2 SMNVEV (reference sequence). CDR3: CASSSPRDGWNTEAFF. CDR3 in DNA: TGTGCCAGCAGTTCCCCGCGGGACGGCTGGAACACTGAAGCTTTCTTT.

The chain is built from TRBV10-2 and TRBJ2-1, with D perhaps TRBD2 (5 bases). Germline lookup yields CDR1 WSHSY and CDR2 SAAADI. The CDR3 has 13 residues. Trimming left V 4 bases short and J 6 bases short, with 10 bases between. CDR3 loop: CASSGKAGNEQFF. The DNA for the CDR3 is TGCGCCAGCAGTGGGAAGGCGGGCAATGAGCAGTTCTTC.

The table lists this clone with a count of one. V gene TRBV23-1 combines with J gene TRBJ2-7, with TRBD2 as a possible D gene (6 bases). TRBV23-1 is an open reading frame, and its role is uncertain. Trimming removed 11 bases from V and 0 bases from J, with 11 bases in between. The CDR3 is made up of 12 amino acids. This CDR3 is CAAGRSSYEQYF. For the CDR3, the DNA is TGCGCCGCGGGACGGAGCTCCTACGAGCAGTACTTC.

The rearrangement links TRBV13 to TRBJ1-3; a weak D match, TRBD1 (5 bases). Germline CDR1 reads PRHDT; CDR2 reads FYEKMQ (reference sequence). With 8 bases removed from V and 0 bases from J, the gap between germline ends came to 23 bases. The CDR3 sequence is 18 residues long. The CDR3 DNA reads TGTGCCAGCTGCCTTGGCACCCTGGAGACAGTCTCTGGAAACACCATATATTTT. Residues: CASCLGTLETVSGNTIYF.

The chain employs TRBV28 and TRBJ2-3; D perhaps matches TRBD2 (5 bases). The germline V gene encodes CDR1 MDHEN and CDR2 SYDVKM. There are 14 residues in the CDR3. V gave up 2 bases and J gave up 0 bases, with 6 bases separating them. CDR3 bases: TGTGCCAGCAGTTTAAGCGGTAGCACAGATACGCAGTATTTT. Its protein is CASSLSGSTDTQYF.

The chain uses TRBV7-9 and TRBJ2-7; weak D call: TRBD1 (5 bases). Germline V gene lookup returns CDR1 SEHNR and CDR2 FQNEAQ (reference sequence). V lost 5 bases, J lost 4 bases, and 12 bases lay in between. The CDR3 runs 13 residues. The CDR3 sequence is CASSRYQGYEQYF. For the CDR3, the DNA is TGTGCCAGCAGCCGATACCAGGGATACGAGCAGTACTTC.

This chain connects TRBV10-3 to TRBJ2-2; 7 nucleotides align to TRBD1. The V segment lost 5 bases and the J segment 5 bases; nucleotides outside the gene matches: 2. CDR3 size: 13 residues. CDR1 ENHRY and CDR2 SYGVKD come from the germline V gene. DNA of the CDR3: TGTGCCATCAGTAAGGGACAGACCGGGGAGCTGTTTTTT. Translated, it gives CAISKGQTGELFF.

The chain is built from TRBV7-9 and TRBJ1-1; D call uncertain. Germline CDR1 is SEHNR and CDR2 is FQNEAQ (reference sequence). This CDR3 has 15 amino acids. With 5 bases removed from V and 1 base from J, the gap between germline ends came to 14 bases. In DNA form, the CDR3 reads TGTGCCAGCAGCCTATCCGGACGGGGGAACACTGAAGCTTTCTTT. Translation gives CASSLSGRGNTEAFF.

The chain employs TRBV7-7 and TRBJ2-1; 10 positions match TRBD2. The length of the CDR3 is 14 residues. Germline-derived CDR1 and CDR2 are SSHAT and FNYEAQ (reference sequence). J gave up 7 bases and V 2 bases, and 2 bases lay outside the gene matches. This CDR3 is CASSLSTSGNEQFF. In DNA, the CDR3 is TGTGCCAGCAGCTTATCGACTAGCGGGAATGAGCAGTTCTTC.

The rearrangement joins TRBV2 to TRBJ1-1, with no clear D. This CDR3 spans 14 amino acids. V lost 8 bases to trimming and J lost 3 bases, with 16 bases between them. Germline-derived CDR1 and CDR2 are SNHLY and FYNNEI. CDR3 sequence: CASRPSAGHTEAFF. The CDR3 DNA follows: TGTGCCAGCCGGCCCTCGGCGGGCCACACTGAAGCTTTCTTT.

The chain's CDR3 is CASSPGLPYEQYF. DNA of the CDR3: TGTGCCAGCAGCCCTGGACTACCCTACGAGCAGTACTTC. The chain joins TRBV5-8 to TRBJ2-7; D possibly corresponds to TRBD2 (6 bases). The CDR3 covers 13 residues. V was trimmed by 4 bases and J by 2 bases, leaving 10 bases between them. Germline loops: CDR1 SGHTS, CDR2 YDEGEE.

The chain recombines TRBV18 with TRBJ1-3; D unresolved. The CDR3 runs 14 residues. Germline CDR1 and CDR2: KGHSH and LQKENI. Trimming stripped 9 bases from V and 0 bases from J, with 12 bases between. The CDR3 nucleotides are TGTGCCAGTCAAACAGAGATCTCTGGAAACACCATATATTTT. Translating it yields CASQTEISGNTIYF.

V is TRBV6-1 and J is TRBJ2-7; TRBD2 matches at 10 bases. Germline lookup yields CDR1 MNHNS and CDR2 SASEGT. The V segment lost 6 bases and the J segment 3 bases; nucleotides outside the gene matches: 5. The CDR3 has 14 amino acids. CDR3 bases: TGTGCCAGCAGATTGACTAGCGGGTTCTACGAGCAGTACTTC. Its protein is CASRLTSGFYEQYF.

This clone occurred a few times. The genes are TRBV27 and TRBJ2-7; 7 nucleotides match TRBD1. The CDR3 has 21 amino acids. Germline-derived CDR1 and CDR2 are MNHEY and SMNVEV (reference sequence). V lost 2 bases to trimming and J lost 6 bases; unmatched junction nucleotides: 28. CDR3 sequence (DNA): TGTGCCAGCAGTTTAGGGTATTGGGGGCAGGGGGAAGGGGAAGGGAAAATCGAGCAGTACTTC. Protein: CASSLGYWGQGEGEGKIEQYF.

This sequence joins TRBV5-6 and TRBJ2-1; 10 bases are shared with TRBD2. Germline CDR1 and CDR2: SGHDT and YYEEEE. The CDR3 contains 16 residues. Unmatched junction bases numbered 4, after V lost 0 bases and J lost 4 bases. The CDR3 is CASSLVLTSGYNEQFF. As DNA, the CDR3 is TGTGCCAGCAGCTTGGTCTTGACTAGCGGGTACAATGAGCAGTTCTTC. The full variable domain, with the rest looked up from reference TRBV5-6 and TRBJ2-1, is DAGVTQSPTHLIKTRGQQVTLRCSPKSGHDTVSWYQQALGQGPQFIFQYYEEEERQRGNFPDRFSGHQFPNYSSELNVNALLLGDSALYLCASSLVLTSGYNEQFFGPGTRLTVL.

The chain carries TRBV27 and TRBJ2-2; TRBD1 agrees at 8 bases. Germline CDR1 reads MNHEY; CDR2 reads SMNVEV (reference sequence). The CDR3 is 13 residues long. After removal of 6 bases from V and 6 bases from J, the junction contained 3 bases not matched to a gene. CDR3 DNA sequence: TGTGCCAGCAGGCCGACAGGGGCCGGGGAGCTGTTTTTT. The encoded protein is CASRPTGAGELFF.

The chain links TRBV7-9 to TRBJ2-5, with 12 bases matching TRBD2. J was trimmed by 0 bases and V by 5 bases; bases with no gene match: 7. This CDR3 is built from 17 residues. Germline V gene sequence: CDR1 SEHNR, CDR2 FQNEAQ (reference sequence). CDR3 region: CASSLGLAGLYQETQYF. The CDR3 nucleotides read TGTGCCAGCAGCCTCGGACTAGCGGGATTGTACCAAGAGACCCAGTACTTC.

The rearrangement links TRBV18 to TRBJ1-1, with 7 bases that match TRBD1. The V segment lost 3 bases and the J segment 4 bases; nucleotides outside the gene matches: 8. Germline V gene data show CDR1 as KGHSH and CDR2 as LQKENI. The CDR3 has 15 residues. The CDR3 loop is CASSPRGQTGTEAFF. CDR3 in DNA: TGTGCCAGCTCACCGCGGGGACAGACGGGCACTGAAGCTTTCTTT.

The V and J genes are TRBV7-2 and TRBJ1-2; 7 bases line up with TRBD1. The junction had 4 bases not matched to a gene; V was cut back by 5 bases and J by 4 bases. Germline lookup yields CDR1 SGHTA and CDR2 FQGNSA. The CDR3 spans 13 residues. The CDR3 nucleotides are TGTGCCAGCAGCCCGACAGGGTCCTATGGCTACACCTTC. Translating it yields CASSPTGSYGYTF.

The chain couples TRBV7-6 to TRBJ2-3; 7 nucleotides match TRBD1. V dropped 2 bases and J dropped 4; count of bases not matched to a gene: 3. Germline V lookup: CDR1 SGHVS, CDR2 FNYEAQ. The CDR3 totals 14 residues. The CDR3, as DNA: TGTGCCAGCAGCTTACGACAGGGCGCAGATACGCAGTATTTT. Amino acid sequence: CASSLRQGADTQYF.

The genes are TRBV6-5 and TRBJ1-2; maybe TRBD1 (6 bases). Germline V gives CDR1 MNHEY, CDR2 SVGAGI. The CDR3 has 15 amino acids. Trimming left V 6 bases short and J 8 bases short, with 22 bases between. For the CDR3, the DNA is TGTGCCAGCAGCTACGGACAGTTCGCGGTTAAAGGCTACACCTTC. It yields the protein CASSYGQFAVKGYTF.

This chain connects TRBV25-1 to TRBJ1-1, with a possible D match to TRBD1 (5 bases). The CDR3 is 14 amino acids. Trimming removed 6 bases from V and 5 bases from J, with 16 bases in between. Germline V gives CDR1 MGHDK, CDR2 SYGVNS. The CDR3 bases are TGTGCCAGCAGCCCCGGGGGGAGGAGGACTGAAGCTTTCTTT. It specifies CASSPGGRRTEAFF.

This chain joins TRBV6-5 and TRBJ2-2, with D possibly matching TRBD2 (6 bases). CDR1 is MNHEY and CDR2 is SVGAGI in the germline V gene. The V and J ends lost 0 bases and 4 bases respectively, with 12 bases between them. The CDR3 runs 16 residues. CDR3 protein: CASSYSGLGGTGELFF. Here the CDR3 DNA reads TGTGCCAGCAGTTACTCGGGACTGGGGGGCACCGGGGAGCTGTTTTTT.

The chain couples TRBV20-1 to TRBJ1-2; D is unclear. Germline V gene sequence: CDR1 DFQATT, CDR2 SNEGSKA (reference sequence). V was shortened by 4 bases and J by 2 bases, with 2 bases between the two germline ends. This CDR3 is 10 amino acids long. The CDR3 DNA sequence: TGCAGTGCTACGAACTATGGCTACACCTTC. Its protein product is CSATNYGYTF.